This T cell receptor (beta chain) emerged from a study of blood T cells in healthy people across ages. As for the study in general: Per two T cells, about one barcoded beta molecule was captured through template switching. Study-level results: The percentage of naive T cells correlated strongly with TCR beta diversity.

Together with a sample-barcoded 5' primer, a J-beta primer mix was included in a second PCR lasting about 7 to 11 cycles. In TCRdb, the 5' RACE reads were re-called with MiXCR into one record per CDR3 protein. The sample holds about 830,000 distinct CDR3 sequences, approximately 65% seen once. This clonotype was recorded only once. Its antigen is as yet unknown. Trimming took off 6 bases at V and 7 bases at J, with 21 bases between the two ends. This CDR3 has 15 amino acids. The germline gives CDR1 DFQATT, CDR2 SNEGSKA (reference sequence). This sequence was found in a man between 25 and 39 years old in good health. The source material was blood. The chain uses TRBV20-1 and TRBJ2-2; perhaps D is TRBD1 or TRBD2 (5 bases each). Here the CDR3 DNA reads TGCAGTGCACCCGACGCGGAATGGGGGAACGGGGAGCTGTTTTTT. Translated: CSAPDAEWGNGELFF.